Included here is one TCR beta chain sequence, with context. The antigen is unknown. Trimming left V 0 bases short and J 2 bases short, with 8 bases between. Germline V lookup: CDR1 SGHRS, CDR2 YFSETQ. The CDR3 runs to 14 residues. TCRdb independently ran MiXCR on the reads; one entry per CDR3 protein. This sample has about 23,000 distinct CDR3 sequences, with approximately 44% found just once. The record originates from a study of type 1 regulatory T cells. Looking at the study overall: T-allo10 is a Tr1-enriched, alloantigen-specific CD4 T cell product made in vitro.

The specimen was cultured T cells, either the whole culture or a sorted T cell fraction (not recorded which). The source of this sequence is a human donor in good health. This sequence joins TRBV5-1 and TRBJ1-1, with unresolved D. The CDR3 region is CASSLGPSNTEAFF. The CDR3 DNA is TGCGCCAGCAGCTTGGGACCCTCTAACACTGAAGCTTTCTTT.